This TCR beta chain was sequenced during a study of molecular identifiers for immune sequencing clone quantification (dated by TCRdb to between 2017 and 2018). Context from the whole study: For a replicate experiment, RNA from approximately 20,000 or 100,000 naive CD8 T cells was divided into five aliquots, and four of the five aliquots were sequenced. This methods study benchmarked molecular-identifier clustering-based TCR repertoire sequencing (MIDCIRS) and TCR RNA copy counting, using CD8 T cells to do so.

About this clonotype itself: Which antigen it targets is not known. Since a much larger clone is just one base distant, this may be a read error.

Libraries of naive CD8 T cells were generated from roughly 20,000 to 1,000,000 sorted cells, with 10%, 30% or 50% of the purified RNA used. Naive CD8 T cells, defined as CD8+CD4-CCR7+CD45RA+, were FACS-sorted into RLT Plus buffer on a BD FACSAria II. To test detection sensitivity, Jurkat RNA equivalent to about eleven TCR copies was spiked into samples of about 19,000-1,000,000 naive CD8 T cells. CD8 T cells were enriched using RosetteSep CD8+ T Cell Enrichment Cocktail and Ficoll-Paque, and the enriched cells then underwent ACK red cell lysis. The CDR3 has 14 amino acids, counting the end cysteine and phenylalanine. The DNA shown is the 42-base CDR3, in frame from base 1. Study-level results and caveats: The sizes of highly expanded clones could end up underestimated when identical TCR molecules share a barcode. The naive libraries included spiked-in Jurkat TCR RNA (about nine copies' worth), and this Jurkat TCR RNA is not part of the donor repertoire. Roughly 2.8 recovered TCR RNA copies per cell were obtained by modeling, versus approximately 10 by digital PCR, implying a capture efficiency of approximately 30%. In CMV-specific effector cells, clones with more than 20 RNA copies contained over 99% of molecules, whereas in naive cells such clones contained under 1% of molecules. Without barcode sub-clustering, chimeric consensus sequences inflated TCR diversity; chimeras reached as high as 47%. Spiked-in Jurkat TCR RNA equivalent to a single cell was reported to be detectable even among some 910,000 naive CD8 T cells.

Libraries came from PCR. Sequencing relied on an Illumina HiSeq 4000. Bulk TCR libraries were generated as previously described, with the TCR primers listed in Table S5 used. Purification of total RNA was performed with the Qiagen AllPrep DNA/RNA kit. Before analysis, reads from multiple sequencing runs of the same library were pooled. Turning to the authors' computational methods: Reads were retained only if their TCR constant sequence matched exactly, and those retained reads were trimmed to 150 nt and grouped according to their 12-nt molecular barcodes. Within each barcode group, reads were sub-clustered at a 15% Levenshtein threshold, and quality-weighted consensus sequences were built per RNA molecule. Non-functional sequences were filtered out, along with any lower-count sequence sitting one edit away from another sequence. Based on fitting two negative binomial distributions, any barcode sub-cluster with under 20% of the maximum read count was discarded. TCRdb trimmed the raw reads at Q25, called clones with MiXCR and kept productive beta chains. Here each entry gathers all rows of one CDR3 protein and keeps the most common genes and DNA. What appears here as the V and J calls and clone size reflects TCRdb's work, not the paper's. The sample table holds 50,000 to 65,000 distinct CDR3 sequences, of which less than 25% were seen once. The ten largest clones capture 1.5% to 2% of the sample.

The rearranged segments are TRBV5-3 and TRBJ2-5, with 7 bases in between that match TRBD2. TRBV5-3 qualifies as an ORF whose function is uncertain. Sequencing used naive CD8+ T cells from blood, with Jurkat cell RNA spiked in. What the cell subset or site label conveys for this sample: FACS-sorted CD8+CD4-CCR7+CD45RA+ naive T cells. The TCR sequence derives from a human donor in good health. Some libraries in this study had Jurkat cell RNA spiked in. The CDR3 protein sequence reads: CASSLSTARETQCF. The DNA is as follows: TGTGCCAGCAGCTTGTCAACAGCGCGGGAGACCCAGTGCTTC.